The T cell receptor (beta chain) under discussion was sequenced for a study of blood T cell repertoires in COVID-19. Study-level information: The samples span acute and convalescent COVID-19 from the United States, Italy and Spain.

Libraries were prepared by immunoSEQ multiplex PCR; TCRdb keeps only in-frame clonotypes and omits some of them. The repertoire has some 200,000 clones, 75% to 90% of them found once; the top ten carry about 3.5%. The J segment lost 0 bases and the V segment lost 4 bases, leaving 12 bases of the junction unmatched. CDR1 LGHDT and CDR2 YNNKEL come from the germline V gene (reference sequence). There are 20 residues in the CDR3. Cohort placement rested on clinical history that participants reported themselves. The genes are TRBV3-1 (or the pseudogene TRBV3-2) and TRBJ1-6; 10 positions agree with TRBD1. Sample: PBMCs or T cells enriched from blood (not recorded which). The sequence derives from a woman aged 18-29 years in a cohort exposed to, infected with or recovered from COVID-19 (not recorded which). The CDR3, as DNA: TGTGCCAGCAGCCGCGGGACAGGGGTCGGAATAACCTCCTATAATTCACCCCTCCACTTT. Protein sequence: CASSRGTGVGITSYNSPLHF.